These 15 T cell receptor beta chains came from one sample sequenced in a study of blood T cell repertoires in COVID-19. Clones were read by immunoSEQ multiplex PCR, and TCRdb kept only the in-frame ones, dropping some. The table lists about 50,000 clones, approximately 85% of them singletons. Sequencing was carried out using peripheral blood. The receptors were gathered from an older woman with acute or convalescent COVID-19.

The rearrangement links TRBV12-3 or TRBV12-4 to TRBJ1-2; no clear D gene. Deletions cut 7 bases from V and 8 bases from J, with 17 bases between. This CDR3 is built from 13 residues. CDR3 bases: TGTGCCAGCACCGCTGGGCAGTCTCGGGGCTACACCTTC. Amino acid sequence: CASTAGQSRGYTF.

The chain uses TRBV6-5 and TRBJ1-6, with 8 bases lining up with TRBD1. Trimming took 0 bases from V and 8 from J; bases not matched to a gene: 6. This CDR3 is built from 16 residues. Germline CDR1 and CDR2: MNHEY and SVGAGI. In DNA, the CDR3 is TGTGCCAGCAGTTACTCGATCACAGGGGGGCATTCACCCCTCCACTTT. As protein: CASSYSITGGHSPLHF.

CDR3 sequence reads: CASSPSLAKNIQYF. In DNA, the CDR3 is TGTGCCAGCAGCCCTAGCCTAGCCAAAAACATTCAGTACTTC. J is TRBJ2-4 and V is TRBV28, with D tentatively TRBD2 (5 bases). Germline V gene lookup returns CDR1 MDHEN and CDR2 SYDVKM. V lost 6 bases, J lost 0 bases, and 9 bases lay in between. This CDR3 is built from 14 residues.

V and J are TRBV7-9 and TRBJ2-3, with unresolved D. Germline CDR1 reads SEHNR; CDR2 reads FQNEAQ (reference sequence). V lost 5 bases and J 2 bases, leaving 17 bases between the germline ends. The CDR3 sequence is 16 residues long. The CDR3 DNA reads as TGTGCCAGCAGCCCCGGAGAAACCCTGTCCACAGATACGCAGTATTTT. It is translated as CASSPGETLSTDTQYF.

In this sample, this clone turned up once. The genes are TRBV10-2 and TRBJ2-5, with 9 nucleotides matching TRBD1. The CDR3 totals 15 residues. Looked up from germline, CDR1 is WSHSY and CDR2 is SAAADI. V shed 7 bases, J shed 2 bases, and the junction held 8 bases outside the gene matches. CDR3 residues: CASKTGTGLQETQYF. The CDR3 coding sequence is TGCGCCAGCAAAACCGGGACAGGGCTTCAAGAGACCCAGTACTTC.

V usage is TRBV4-2 and J usage is TRBJ2-2; D is possibly TRBD2 (6 bases). V shed 10 bases and J shed 0 bases, with 15 bases lying between them. The CDR3 totals 15 residues. CDR1 is LGHNA, CDR2 YNFKEQ, per germline. The CDR3 sequence: CATGGSGANTGELFF. As DNA, the CDR3 is TGTGCCACCGGGGGAAGTGGGGCGAACACCGGGGAGCTGTTTTTT.

This clone showed up just once. The chain is built from TRBV5-4 and TRBJ2-7, with TRBD2 identical over 10 bases. Trimming at V came to 5 bases and at J to 2 bases, leaving 7 bases not matched to a gene. The CDR3 is 15 amino acids. CDR1 is SGHNT, CDR2 YYREEE, per germline (reference sequence). CDR3 in DNA: TGTGCCAGCAGGGCCCAACTAGCGGGGACCTACGAGCAGTACTTC. Translating it yields CASRAQLAGTYEQYF.

This clone was picked up a small number of times. The rearrangement uses TRBV28 and TRBJ1-2; 10 bases map to TRBD1. With 7 bases clipped from V and 5 bases from J, the junction kept 4 bases outside the gene matches. Germline assignment: CDR1 MDHEN and CDR2 SYDVKM. CDR3 size: 13 residues. The CDR3 reads CASIMGQGYGYTF. Here the CDR3 DNA reads TGTGCCAGCATAATGGGACAGGGGTATGGCTACACCTTC.

The V call is TRBV28, the J call TRBJ1-1, with TRBD1 identical over 9 bases. The CDR3 covers 17 residues. Looked up from germline, CDR1 is MDHEN and CDR2 is SYDVKM. The trim removed 1 base at V and 0 bases at J, leaving 6 bases unmatched. The CDR3 here is CASSLSGTGLMNTEAFF. The CDR3 nucleotides are TGTGCCAGCAGTTTATCCGGGACAGGGCTCATGAACACTGAAGCTTTCTTT. The variable domain in full, with the rest retrieved from reference TRBV28 and TRBJ1-1, is DVKVTQSSRYLVKRTGEKVFLECVQDMDHENMFWYRQDPGLGLRLIYFSYDVKMKEKGDIPEGYSVSREKKERFSLILESASTNQTSMYLCASSLSGTGLMNTEAFFGQGTRLTVV.

The chain uses TRBV6-5 and TRBJ2-1; 8 bases align to TRBD1. Germline V CDR1 and CDR2: MNHEY, SVGAGI. The CDR3 is 15 amino acids. Losses at the gene ends were 5 bases for V and 9 bases for J; bases not matched to a gene: 12. The CDR3 DNA is TGTGCCAGCAGTCCTAGACAGGGGCTCAAAAGTGAGCAGTTCTTC. It is translated as CASSPRQGLKSEQFF.

This clone was seen a handful of times. The chain couples TRBV18 to TRBJ1-2; no definite D call. This CDR3 contains 12 residues. The V end lost 3 bases, the J end lost 3 bases, and 5 bases lay between the germline ends. CDR1 and CDR2 (germline): KGHSH, LQKENI. CDR3 DNA sequence: TGTGCCAGCTCACCGACTGACTATGGCTACACCTTC. It yields the protein CASSPTDYGYTF.

V gene TRBV5-1 combines with J gene TRBJ1-5, with D maybe TRBD1 (6 bases). Deletions cut 4 bases from V and 10 bases from J, with 15 bases between. CDR3 size: 13 residues. From germline, CDR1 is SGHRS and CDR2 YFSETQ. CDR3: CASSKTGGTPQHF. CDR3 DNA sequence: TGCGCCAGCAGCAAAACGGGGGGGACACCCCAGCATTTT.

The chain is built from TRBV5-6 and TRBJ1-3; tentative D call: TRBD1 (6 bases). This CDR3 region has 15 residues. The germline V and J ends were trimmed by 5 bases and 0 bases, with 12 bases remaining between them. CDR1 is SGHDT, CDR2 YYEEEE, per germline. CDR3 coding DNA: TGTGCCAGCAGTCCCGGACAGTTCTCTGGAAACACCATATATTTT. It translates to CASSPGQFSGNTIYF.

This rearrangement joins TRBV10-2 to TRBJ2-1; TRBD2 might be the D (6 bases). Germline CDR1 reads WSHSY; CDR2 reads SAAADI. The V and J ends lost 2 bases and 5 bases respectively, with 19 bases between them. CDR3 length equals 17 residues. The CDR3 here is CASSEGGVTGVNNEQFF. Here the CDR3 DNA reads TGCGCCAGCAGTGAGGGAGGCGTGACGGGAGTCAACAATGAGCAGTTCTTC.

V usage is TRBV3-1 (or the pseudogene TRBV3-2) and J usage is TRBJ1-6; D ambiguous. Germline values: CDR1 LGHDT, CDR2 YNNKEL (reference sequence). This CDR3 has 14 residues. V was clipped by 5 bases and J by 9 bases, with 14 bases between them. CDR3 residues: CASSYLKLVSPLHF. CDR3 coding DNA: TGTGCCAGCAGCTACCTGAAACTTGTTTCACCCCTCCACTTT.